What follows are 16 T cell receptor beta chains derived from one specimen sequenced in a study of human T cells and chemical hapten exposure. TCRdb redid the calling of the RACE reads with MiXCR, one entry per CDR3 protein. This table has roughly 260,000 distinct CDR3 sequences, about 8.6% appearing once. Stated time point: pre-sensitization, week 0. Sample treatment: therapeutic diphenylcyclopropenone sensitization with weekly scalp DPC. The input for sequencing was whole blood, taken in connection with sensitization to the hapten diphenylcyclopropenone (DPC). These TCRs come from a woman aged 40 to 55 with alopecia areata. Some clones in this sample may be carry-over from other donors' samples.

This clonotype was seen a few times. The chain carries TRBV28 and TRBJ1-1; TRBD1 aligns across 9 bases. The germline V gene encodes CDR1 MDHEN and CDR2 SYDVKM. J was trimmed by 4 bases and V by 2 bases; bases with no gene match: 2. This CDR3 contains 14 residues. The CDR3 protein is CASSLGTGPTEAFF. In DNA form, the CDR3 reads TGTGCCAGCAGTTTAGGGACAGGGCCCACTGAAGCTTTCTTT.

This chain uses TRBV7-9 with TRBJ2-1; 10 bases align to TRBD2. With V trimmed by 7 bases and J by 3 bases, 18 bases remained unmatched. CDR3 length: 19 residues. The germline V gene encodes CDR1 SEHNR and CDR2 FQNEAQ (reference sequence). CDR3 bases: TGTGCCAGCATCTCGGCCCGCGGAAGCGGGAGGGGTTTCTACAATGAGCAGTTCTTC. Its protein product is CASISARGSGRGFYNEQFF. The entire variable domain, with the rest obtained from reference TRBV7-9 and TRBJ2-1, is as follows: DTGVSQNPRHKITKRGQNVTFRCDPISEHNRLYWYRQTLGQGPEFLTYFQNEAQLEKSRLLSDRFSAERPKGSFSTLEIQRTEQGDSAMYLCASISARGSGRGFYNEQFFGPGTRLTVL.

This clonotype was counted only a few times. J is TRBJ2-2 and V is TRBV28; TRBD1 agrees at 11 bases. The ends lost 4 bases at V and 5 bases at J; junction bases unmatched: 6. The germline V gene has CDR1 MDHEN and CDR2 SYDVKM. The CDR3 has 16 amino acids. The CDR3 coding sequence is TGTGCCAGCAGTTCCCACCGGGACAGGGGGACCGGGGAGCTGTTTTTT. This sequence encodes CASSSHRDRGTGELFF.

This clonotype showed up just a few times. This chain links TRBV3-1 with TRBJ1-2, with TRBD1 matching 8 bases. The trim removed 4 bases at V and 7 bases at J, leaving 8 bases unmatched. Germline V gene data show CDR1 as LGHDT and CDR2 as YNNKEL (reference sequence). This CDR3 has 14 residues. Here the CDR3 DNA reads TGTGCCAGCAGCCTCGACCCGGACAGGGCTGGCTACACCTTC. It translates to CASSLDPDRAGYTF. Using reference TRBV3-1 and TRBJ1-2 for the parts outside the CDR3, the full variable domain is DTAVSQTPKYLVTQMGNDKSIKCEQNLGHDTMYWYKQDSKKFLKIMFSYNNKELIINETVPNRFSPKSPDKAHLNLHINSLELGDSAVYFCASSLDPDRAGYTFGSGTRLTVV.

The chain employs TRBV4-1 and TRBJ2-2; 12 nucleotides match TRBD2. The length of the CDR3 is 20 residues. Trimming removed 0 bases from V and 4 bases from J; junction bases left unmatched: 12. Germline V gene sequence: CDR1 MGHRA, CDR2 YSYEKL. Written as DNA, the CDR3 is TGCGCCAGCAGCCAAGAGGTCCTAGCGGGAGGGCTCCGTACCACCGGGGAGCTGTTTTTT. It codes for CASSQEVLAGGLRTTGELFF.

In this sample, this clonotype turned up many times. The rearrangement uses TRBV9 and TRBJ1-2; possible D gene TRBD1, 6 bases. V shed 0 bases and J shed 8 bases, with 8 bases lying between them. Germline V gene lookup returns CDR1 SGDLS and CDR2 YYNGEE. The CDR3 covers 12 residues. This chain's CDR3 is CASSVEGDGYTF. DNA of the CDR3: TGTGCCAGCAGCGTAGAGGGGGACGGCTACACCTTC.

This clonotype showed up many times. The J gene is TRBJ2-1, the V gene TRBV7-2; 9 bases map to TRBD1. The germline CDR1 and CDR2 sequences are SGHTA and FQGNSA. J gave up 7 bases and V 1 base, and 2 bases lay outside the gene matches. The CDR3 has 14 residues. The CDR3 protein is CASSLGDRGNEQFF. The CDR3 DNA reads TGTGCCAGCAGCTTAGGAGACAGGGGGAATGAGCAGTTCTTC.

The gene calls are TRBV24-1 and TRBJ1-3; D gene uncertain. The germline V and J ends were trimmed by 5 bases and 3 bases, with 7 bases remaining between them. The CDR3 contains 13 residues. Germline loops: CDR1 KGHDR, CDR2 SFDVKD. This CDR3 is CATSGHNGNTIYF. CDR3 DNA sequence: TGTGCCACCAGTGGGCATAATGGAAACACCATATATTTT.

CDR3 sequence reads: CASSFRREGFEQYF. The DNA for the CDR3 is TGTGCCAGCAGTTTCCGGAGGGAAGGCTTCGAGCAGTACTTC. The genes are TRBV12-3 or TRBV12-4 and TRBJ2-7; tentative D call: TRBD2 (6 bases). The CDR3 extends over 14 amino acids. V was pared by 3 bases and J by 6 bases, with 15 bases between.

This clonotype occurred many times. The V call is TRBV6-2 or TRBV6-3, the J call TRBJ2-2; 12 bases match TRBD2. V lost 8 bases and J lost 5; bases outside the gene matches: 0. This CDR3 has 13 residues. Germline CDR1 MNHEY, CDR2 SVGEGT. The CDR3 DNA sequence: TGTGCCAGCGGACTAGCGGGAACCGGGGAGCTGTTTTTT. Encoded protein: CASGLAGTGELFF.

This clonotype was counted ten times or more. DNA for the CDR3: TGTGCCAGCAGTCCCGACGTGAGACAGACCGGGGAGCTGTTTTTT. Its translation is CASSPDVRQTGELFF. J is TRBJ2-2 and V is TRBV12-3 or TRBV12-4, with a weak D call TRBD1 (5 bases). The CDR3 is 15 residues long. V lost 5 bases and J lost 5, with 15 bases in between.

This clonotype was detected a few times. J is TRBJ2-1 and V is TRBV12-3 or TRBV12-4, with no clear D. V was trimmed by 3 bases and J by 7 bases, leaving 22 bases between them. This CDR3 contains 17 residues. The CDR3 protein is CASSLGYSSHNLNEQFF. The CDR3 nucleotides read TGTGCCAGCAGTTTGGGGTACAGTTCGCATAACCTAAATGAGCAGTTCTTC.

This clonotype was counted between two and nine times. The chain has TRBV5-1 and TRBJ2-7; a weak D match, TRBD1 (6 bases). In germline, CDR1 is SGHRS, CDR2 YFSETQ. The CDR3 is 14 residues long. V lost 2 bases and J lost 0, with 9 bases in between. Here the CDR3 reads CASSLGDNSYEQYF. In nucleotides, the CDR3 is TGCGCCAGCAGCTTAGGGGACAACTCCTACGAGCAGTACTTC.

This clonotype came up a few times. V gene TRBV11-2 combines with J gene TRBJ2-2; perhaps TRBD1 as D (8 bases). V was clipped by 5 bases and J by 3 bases, with 16 bases between them. Germline V CDR1 and CDR2: SGHAT, FQNNGV. The CDR3 is 16 residues long. CDR3 protein: CASSTRTGRDTGELFF. The CDR3 DNA is TGTGCCAGCAGCACACGGACAGGGAGGGACACCGGGGAGCTGTTTTTT.

This clonotype was found a few times. The chain links TRBV28 to TRBJ2-3, with 11 bases aligning to TRBD1. From germline, CDR1 is MDHEN and CDR2 SYDVKM. J was trimmed by 4 bases and V by 5 bases; bases with no gene match: 8. CDR3 length equals 16 residues. The CDR3 DNA reads TGTGCCAGCAGTCCCCGGACAGGGGGCTTCGCAGATACGCAGTATTTT. Translation: CASSPRTGGFADTQYF.

This clonotype was seen at least ten times. The rearrangement joins TRBV12-3 or TRBV12-4 to TRBJ1-4, with TRBD1 matching over 10 bases. The CDR3 is 17 amino acids. The V segment lost 5 bases and the J segment 3 bases; nucleotides outside the gene matches: 9. The CDR3 bases are TGTGCCAGCAGTCGGACAGGGGGGCTTGGGGCTAATGAAAAACTGTTTTTT. It is translated as CASSRTGGLGANEKLFF.